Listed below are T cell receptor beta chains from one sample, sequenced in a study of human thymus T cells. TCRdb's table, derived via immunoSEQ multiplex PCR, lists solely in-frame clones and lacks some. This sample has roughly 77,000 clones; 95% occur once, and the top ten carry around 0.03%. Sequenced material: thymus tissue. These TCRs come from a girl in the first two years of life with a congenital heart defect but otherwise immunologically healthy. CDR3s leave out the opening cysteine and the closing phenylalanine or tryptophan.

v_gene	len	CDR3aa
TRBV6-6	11	ASKTGGLETQY
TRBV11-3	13	ASSLGLAGEETQY
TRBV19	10	ASCRGTGELF
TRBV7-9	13	ASSHSASGANVLT
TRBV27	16	ASSLFPLGREDLNIQY
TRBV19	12	DLKGQANQETQY
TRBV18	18	ASSPLLGQSLSSGANVLT
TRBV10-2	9	ASSRLIGQY
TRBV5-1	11	ASSLGGTAEAF
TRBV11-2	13	ASSPTRDTYNEQF
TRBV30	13	AWTSDRGSTDTQY
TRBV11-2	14	ASSLDRDRVSDTQY
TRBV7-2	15	ASSQPRTGGSYNEQF
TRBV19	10	ASILDCYGYT
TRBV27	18	ASSLYYRPLGHNTDTEAF
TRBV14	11	ASSQVSGLVQF
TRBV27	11	ASNTGDGGGYT
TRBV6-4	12	ASPLTEIDRELF
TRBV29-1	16	SVEVVRGETSSGNTIY
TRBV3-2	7	ASRDTQY
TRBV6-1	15	ASSEVRQGRANTEAF
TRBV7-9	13	ASSPRSDRRGGYT
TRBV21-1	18	ASTLAGGPPCLLAKNIQY
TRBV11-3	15	ASSLGYLAGEKDEQF
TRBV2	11	ASRGQGKQPQH
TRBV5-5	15	ASSLGPGRFPNQPQH
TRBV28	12	ASRPGAGYNEQF
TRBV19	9	ASSTGRIQY
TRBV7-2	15	ASSLGVRYRTSYEQY
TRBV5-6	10	ASSFWGTTPF
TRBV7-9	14	ASSLGAGQVNEKLF
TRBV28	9	AIRGNTEAF
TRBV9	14	ASSALLLGVQETQY
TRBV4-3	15	ASSQVLHKLAKNIQY
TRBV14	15	ASSQDELEREEETQY
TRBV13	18	ASSPGTSARPPKPQETQY
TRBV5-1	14	ASSRSLKEDTGELF
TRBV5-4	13	ASSLKGRTNYGYT
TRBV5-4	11	ASSRGAQYGYT
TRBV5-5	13	ASSLTLGARAEAF
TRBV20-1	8	SATVNEQF
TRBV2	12	ASSWTSGKDEQF
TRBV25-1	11	ASSEGGNQPQH
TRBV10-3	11	AIRTGETYEQY
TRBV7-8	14	ASSPPRLAGTPVQY
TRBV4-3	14	ASSLTPGQGATEAF
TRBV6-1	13	ASSAGRGPRTEAF
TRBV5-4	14	ASSLTAGNTPYEQY
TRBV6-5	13	ASSYGTSGSDEQF
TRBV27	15	ASSPLRERVSSYEQY
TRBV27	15	ASSLEFGGGPTGELF
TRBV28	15	ASSLDRREENSYEQY
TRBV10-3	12	ASKWAGGDGGYT
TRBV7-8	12	ASSLVAGENEQY
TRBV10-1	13	ASSHSRQAYNEQF
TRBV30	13	AWSVPGGRRNTIY
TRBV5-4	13	ASSPEEVFTDTQY